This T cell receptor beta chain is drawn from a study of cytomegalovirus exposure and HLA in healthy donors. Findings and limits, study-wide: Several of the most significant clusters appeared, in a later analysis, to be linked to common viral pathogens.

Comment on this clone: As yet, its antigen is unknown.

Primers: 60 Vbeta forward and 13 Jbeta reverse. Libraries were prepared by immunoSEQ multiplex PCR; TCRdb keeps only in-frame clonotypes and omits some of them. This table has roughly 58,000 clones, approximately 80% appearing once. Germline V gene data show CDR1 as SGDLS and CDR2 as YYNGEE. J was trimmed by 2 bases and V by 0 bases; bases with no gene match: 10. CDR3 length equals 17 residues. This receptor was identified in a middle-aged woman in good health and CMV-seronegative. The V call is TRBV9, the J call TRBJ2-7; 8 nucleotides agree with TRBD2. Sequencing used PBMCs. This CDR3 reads CASSVGPSGRITYEQYF. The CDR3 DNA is TGTGCCAGCAGCGTAGGTCCCAGCGGGAGAATCACCTACGAGCAGTACTTC.